Below, 14 T cell receptor beta chains from the same sample are listed, as sequenced in a study of T cells in localized non-small cell lung cancer. This table comes from immunoSEQ multiplex PCR, and its TCRdb copy is limited to in-frame clones, with some not included. In the table there are several hundred clones, 20% to 25% of which are singletons. The input for sequencing was normal lung tissue next to the tumor, taken before any cancer treatment. The origin of the receptors is a female donor at least 60 years old with stage I lung adenocarcinoma.

This clone is judged medium-sized. The chain couples TRBV9 to TRBJ1-2, with 7 bases fitting TRBD1. V was pared by 6 bases and J by 5 bases, with 10 bases of the junction left unmatched. The CDR3 loop spans 14 amino acids. The V gene's germline CDR1 is SGDLS and CDR2 YYNGEE. The CDR3 is CASTQGNGEYGYTF. CDR3 DNA: TGTGCCAGCACACAGGGGAACGGGGAGTATGGCTACACCTTC.

DNA for the CDR3: TGTGCCAGCAGAGGACAGACGAACACCGGGGAGCTGTTTTTT. This translates into CASRGQTNTGELFF. The chain links TRBV9 to TRBJ2-2, with a tentative D call TRBD1 (6 bases). CDR1 SGDLS and CDR2 YYNGEE come from the germline V gene. Deletions cut 5 bases from V and 0 bases from J, with 8 bases between. This CDR3 comprises 14 residues. The full variable domain, its missing parts supplied by reference TRBV9 and TRBJ2-2, is DSGVTQTPKHLITATGQRVTLRCSPRSGDLSVYWYQQSLDQGLQFLIQYYNGEERAKGNILERFSAQQFPDLHSELNLSSLELGDSALYFCASRGQTNTGELFFGEGSRLTVL.

V usage is TRBV19 and J usage is TRBJ2-7; the match to TRBD1 covers 11 bases. This CDR3 has 14 residues. Germline lookup yields CDR1 LNHDA and CDR2 SQIVND (reference sequence). V shed 8 bases, J shed 2 bases, and the junction held 5 bases outside the gene matches. The CDR3 DNA is TGTGCCAGTTCCGGACAGGGGGCGGCCTACGAGCAGTACTTC. Translation gives CASSGQGAAYEQYF.

In its sample, this clone was seen once. CDR3 in DNA: TGCAGCGTTGAAGAGCGGGACAATGAGCAGTTCTTC. This sequence encodes CSVEERDNEQFF. The chain carries TRBV29-1 and TRBJ2-1, with TRBD2 as a possible D gene (5 bases). CDR3 length equals 12 residues. CDR1 and CDR2 (germline): SQVTM, ANQGSEA. Deletions cut 0 bases from V and 5 bases from J, with 5 bases between.

This clone ranks as large. The chain carries TRBV11-3 and TRBJ1-4; D remains ambiguous. Trimming left V 5 bases short and J 0 bases short, with 7 bases between. Germline loops: CDR1 SGHNT, CDR2 YENEEA. This CDR3 is built from 14 residues. CDR3 DNA sequence: TGTGCCAGCAGCCCCCTTTCAACTAATGAAAAACTGTTTTTT. It yields the protein CASSPLSTNEKLFF.

The chain joins TRBV19 to TRBJ2-7; TRBD1 is a possible D gene (6 bases). From germline, CDR1 is LNHDA and CDR2 SQIVND (reference sequence). The CDR3 extends over 16 amino acids. The V gene lost 3 bases and the J gene lost 2 bases, with 17 bases spanning the gap. The CDR3 is CASSIQLKQGPYEQYF. The DNA for the CDR3 is TGTGCCAGTAGTATCCAGTTGAAACAGGGACCCTACGAGCAGTACTTC.

The chain recombines TRBV18 with TRBJ1-2; 11 bases line up with TRBD1. This CDR3 spans 13 amino acids. V was pared by 6 bases and J by 8 bases, with 5 bases of the junction left unmatched. Germline CDR1 KGHSH, CDR2 LQKENI. The CDR3 spells CASSRGQGAGYTF. CDR3 in DNA: TGTGCCAGCTCTCGAGGACAGGGGGCAGGCTACACCTTC.

The rearrangement uses TRBV14 and TRBJ2-5; tentatively, D is TRBD1 (5 bases). This CDR3 region has 13 residues. CDR1 is SGHDN, CDR2 FVKESK, per germline. V shed 4 bases and J shed 6 bases, with 12 bases lying between them. CDR3: CASSLLQVKTQYF. In DNA form, the CDR3 reads TGTGCCAGCAGCCTACTACAGGTGAAGACCCAGTACTTC.

This sequence joins TRBV28 and TRBJ2-7; 9 nucleotides line up with TRBD2. Trimming at V came to 4 bases and at J to 5 bases, leaving 9 bases not matched to a gene. This CDR3 contains 15 residues. Germline V CDR1 and CDR2: MDHEN, SYDVKM. The CDR3 sequence: CASSSISGSKHEQYF. CDR3 DNA sequence: TGTGCCAGCAGTTCAATTAGCGGGAGTAAACACGAGCAGTACTTC. Using reference TRBV28 and TRBJ2-7 for the parts outside the CDR3, the full variable domain is DVKVTQSSRYLVKRTGEKVFLECVQDMDHENMFWYRQDPGLGLRLIYFSYDVKMKEKGDIPEGYSVSREKKERFSLILESASTNQTSMYLCASSSISGSKHEQYFGPGTRLTVT.

This clone occurred a few times. The gene calls are TRBV29-1 and TRBJ2-7, with 7 bases fitting TRBD1. The CDR3 loop spans 14 amino acids. Germline V lookup: CDR1 SQVTM, CDR2 ANQGSEA. Trimming cost V 6 bases and J 1 base; bases outside gene matches: 9. The CDR3 loop reads CSVSDRVTSYEQYF. For the CDR3, the DNA is TGCAGCGTCTCCGACAGGGTGACGTCCTACGAGCAGTACTTC.

The chain is built from TRBV23-1 and TRBJ2-3; 7 bases match TRBD1. TRBV23-1 is treated as an ORF (open reading frame) with a function not yet certain. This CDR3 spans 18 amino acids. V lost 6 bases and J lost 7; bases outside the gene matches: 22. CDR3 bases: TGCGCCAGCAGCCAAGATCCCCGACAGGGATCCTTTTGGAATACGCAGTATTTT. It yields the protein CASSQDPRQGSFWNTQYF.

This clone has just a few counts. The V and J genes are TRBV6-8 and TRBJ1-1, with a tentative D call TRBD1 (5 bases). The CDR3 runs 14 residues. Trimming cost V 6 bases and J 4 bases, with 15 bases left between them. Germline values: CDR1 MNHGY, CDR2 SAAAGT. The CDR3 DNA reads as TGTGCCAGCAGGGGGGATAGGGGTGGCACTGAAGCTTTCTTT. This sequence encodes CASRGDRGGTEAFF.

CDR3 in amino acids: CSVVGQGALDGEQYF. DNA of the CDR3: TGCAGCGTTGTGGGACAGGGGGCCTTAGATGGCGAGCAGTACTTC. The chain combines TRBV29-1 with TRBJ2-7; 12 nucleotides match TRBD1. From germline, CDR1 is SQVTM and CDR2 ANQGSEA. J was trimmed by 6 bases and V by 4 bases; bases with no gene match: 10. The CDR3 loop spans 15 amino acids.

The CDR3 loop is CASTQGAGQPNTGELFF. Here the CDR3 DNA reads TGTGCCAGTACCCAGGGGGCAGGGCAACCGAACACCGGGGAGCTGTTTTTT. The V call is TRBV19, the J call TRBJ2-2, with 8 bases lining up with TRBD1. This CDR3 has 17 residues. Germline V lookup: CDR1 LNHDA, CDR2 SQIVND (reference sequence). The ends lost 7 bases at V and 0 bases at J; junction bases unmatched: 10.